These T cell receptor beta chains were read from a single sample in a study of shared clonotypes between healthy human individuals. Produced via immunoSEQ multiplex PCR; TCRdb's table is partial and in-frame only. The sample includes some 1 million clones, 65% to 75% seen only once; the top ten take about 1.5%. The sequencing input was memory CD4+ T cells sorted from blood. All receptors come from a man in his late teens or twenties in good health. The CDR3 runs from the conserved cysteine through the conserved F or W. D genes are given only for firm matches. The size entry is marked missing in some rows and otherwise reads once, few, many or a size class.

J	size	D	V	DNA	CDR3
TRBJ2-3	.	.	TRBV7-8	TGTGCCAGCAGCTTAGGTTATTCGACAGATACGCAGTATTTT	CASSLGYSTDTQYF
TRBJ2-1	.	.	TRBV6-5	TGTGCCAGCAGTTACAGGCTAGACTCTCCTCCCAATGAGCAGTTCTTC	CASSYRLDSPPNEQFF
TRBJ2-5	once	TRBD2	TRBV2	TGTGCCAGCAGTGTTCGGACTAGCGGGAGGGCCGGAGAGACCCAGTACTTC	CASSVRTSGRAGETQYF
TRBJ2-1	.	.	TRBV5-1	TGCGCCAGCAGCATCACAGGGACCGTAAGCTCCTACAATGAGCAGTTCTTC	CASSITGTVSSYNEQFF
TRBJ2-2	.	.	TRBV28	TGTGCCAGCAGTTTTGTTGGGACCGGGGAGCTGTTTTTT	CASSFVGTGELFF
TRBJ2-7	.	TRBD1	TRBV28	TGTGCCAGCAGTTTTTCCGGACAGGGGGGATTCCACGAGCAGTACTTC	CASSFSGQGGFHEQYF
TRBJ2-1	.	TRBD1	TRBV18	TGTGCCAGCTCACCACCCCGGACAGGGGGGAGGGGGATCTACAATGAGCAGTTCTTC	CASSPPRTGGRGIYNEQFF
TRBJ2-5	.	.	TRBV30	TGTGCCTGGAGTGTAAATGGAGAGACCCAGTACTTC	CAWSVNGETQYF
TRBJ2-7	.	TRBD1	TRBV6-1	TGTGCCAGCAGACCGGGACAGGGTAACGAGCAGTACTTC	CASRPGQGNEQYF
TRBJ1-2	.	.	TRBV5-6	TGTGCCAGCAGCCCCTGGGTAGGGGGAGGCTATGGCTACACCTTC	CASSPWVGGGYGYTF
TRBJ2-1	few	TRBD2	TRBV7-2	TGTGCCAGCAGCGCGGCCGGGACTAGAACCCGAGATGAGCAGTTCTTC	CASSAAGTRTRDEQFF
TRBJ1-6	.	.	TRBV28	TGTGCCAGCAATCAGGGGCAGGCTCCATATTCACCCCTCCACTTT	CASNQGQAPYSPLHF
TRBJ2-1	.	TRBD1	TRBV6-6	TGTGCCAGCAGCCCGGGACAGGGATACAATGAGCAGTTCTTC	CASSPGQGYNEQFF
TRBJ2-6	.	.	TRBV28	TGTGCCAGCAGCCCAGGGCTAGCTGGGGCCAACGTCCTGACTTTC	CASSPGLAGANVLTF
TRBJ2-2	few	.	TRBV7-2	TGTGCCAGCAGCCCGGGACTCAACACCGGGGAGCTGTTTTTT	CASSPGLNTGELFF
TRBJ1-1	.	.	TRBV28	TGTGCCAGCCTGGGGAGGAGAACTGAAGCTTTCTTT	CASLGRRTEAFF
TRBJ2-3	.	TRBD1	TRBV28	TGTGCCAGCAGCATCCGGGCCGGGACAGGGACCCGCACAGATACGCAGTATTTT	CASSIRAGTGTRTDTQYF
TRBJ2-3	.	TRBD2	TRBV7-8	TGTGCCAGCAGCTTAGTAGTGGGAGGGAACACAGATACGCAGTATTTT	CASSLVVGGNTDTQYF
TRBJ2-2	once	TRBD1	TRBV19	TGTGCCACCCGGACAGGGTGGGACACCGGGGAGCTGTTTTTT	CATRTGWDTGELFF
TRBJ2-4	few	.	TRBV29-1	TGCAGCGGACGGACAGCGTACGTAGCCAAAAACATTCAGTACTTC	CSGRTAYVAKNIQYF
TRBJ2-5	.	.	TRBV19	TGTGCCAGTAGTCCGACAGGAGCAGAGACCCAGTACTTC	CASSPTGAETQYF
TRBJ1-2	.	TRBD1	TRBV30	TGTGCCTGGAGTGGACAGGGGGCAGGTGGCTACACCTTC	CAWSGQGAGGYTF
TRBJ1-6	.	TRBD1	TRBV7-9	TGTGCCAGCAGCCAAACAGGGGATAATTCACCCCTCCACTTT	CASSQTGDNSPLHF
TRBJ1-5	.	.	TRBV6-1	TGTGCCAGCAGTGAAATTGAGGGGAGCAATCAGCCCCAGCATTTT	CASSEIEGSNQPQHF
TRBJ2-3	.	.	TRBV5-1	TGCGCCAGCAGCGGGGGAACTAGCACAGATACGCAGTATTTT	CASSGGTSTDTQYF
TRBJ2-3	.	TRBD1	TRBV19	TGTGCCAGTAGTAGCCGTCATCAAGGGGGCGCAGATACGCAGTATTTT	CASSSRHQGGADTQYF
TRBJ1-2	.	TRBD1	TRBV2	TGTGCCAGCAGTAAACGGACAGGGGATAACTATGGCTACACCTTC	CASSKRTGDNYGYTF
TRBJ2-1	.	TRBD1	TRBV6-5	TGTGCCAGCAGTTGGACAGGAAGGTCCTACAATGAGCAGTTCTTC	CASSWTGRSYNEQFF
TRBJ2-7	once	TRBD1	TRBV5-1	TGCGCCAGCAGCTGGACAGGGGGCGCCGTCCAAGACGAGCAGTACTTC	CASSWTGGAVQDEQYF
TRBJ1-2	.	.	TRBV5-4	TGTGCCAGCAGTAGAGAGGGCATTAACTATGGCTACACCTTC	CASSREGINYGYTF
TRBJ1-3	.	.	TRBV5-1	TGCGCCAGCAGCCCCTGGGAGGGGAACACCATATATTTT	CASSPWEGNTIYF
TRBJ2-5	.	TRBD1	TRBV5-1	TGCGCCAGCAGCTTGGCCAAGACAGGGGCATTACAAGAGACCCAGTACTTC	CASSLAKTGALQETQYF
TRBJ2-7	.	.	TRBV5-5	TGTGCCAGCAGCTTGACGGGCTACGAGCAGTACTTC	CASSLTGYEQYF
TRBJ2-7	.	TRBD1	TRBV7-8	TGTGCCAGCAGCCCTCTCGGACAGGGCGGCTCCTACGAGCAGTACTTC	CASSPLGQGGSYEQYF
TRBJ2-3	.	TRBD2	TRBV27	TGTGCCAGCAGTCGTCCGCTAGCGGGCACAGATACGCAGTATTTT	CASSRPLAGTDTQYF
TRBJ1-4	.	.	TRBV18	TGTGCCAGCTCACCGGGTGTAACTAATGAAAAACTGTTTTTT	CASSPGVTNEKLFF
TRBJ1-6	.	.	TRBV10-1	TGCGCCAGCAGTGAAGGAAATAATTCACCCCTCCACTTT	CASSEGNNSPLHF
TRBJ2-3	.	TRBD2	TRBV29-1	TGCAGCGTTGAAAGGATTCGTTCGGGGGGGCAAGATACGCAGTATTTT	CSVERIRSGGQDTQYF
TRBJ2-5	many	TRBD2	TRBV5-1	TGCGCCAGCGGCTTGTCGACTAGCGTGGCGGCAGAGACCCAGTACTTC	CASGLSTSVAAETQYF
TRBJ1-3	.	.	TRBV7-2	TGTGCCAGCAGCTTAGCGCGGAGAGCTGGAAACACCATATATTTT	CASSLARRAGNTIYF
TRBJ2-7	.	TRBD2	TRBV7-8	TGTGCCAGCAGCTTAGCGGGACCTAGCGGGATCTACGAGCAGTACTTC	CASSLAGPSGIYEQYF
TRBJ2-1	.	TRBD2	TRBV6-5	TGTGCCAGCAGTTATAGAGCGGGGTTTGAGCAGTTCTTC	CASSYRAGFEQFF
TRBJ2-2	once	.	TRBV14	TGTGCCAGCAGCCAATGGCGGACCGGGGAGCTGTTTTTT	CASSQWRTGELFF
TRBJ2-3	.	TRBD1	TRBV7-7	TGTGCTAGCAGCTTACAGGGGGCCAGCACAGATACGCAGTATTTT	CASSLQGASTDTQYF
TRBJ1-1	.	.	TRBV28	TGTGCCAGCAAAACCTCAGGGGAGACTGAAGCTTTCTTT	CASKTSGETEAFF
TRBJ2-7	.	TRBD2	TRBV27	TGTGCCAGCGGATTTAGCGGGAGTCGGTCCGAGCAGTACTTC	CASGFSGSRSEQYF
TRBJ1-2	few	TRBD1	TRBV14	TGTGCCAGCAGCGCTGGACAGGAGGGATTTTCCTATGGCTACACCTTC	CASSAGQEGFSYGYTF
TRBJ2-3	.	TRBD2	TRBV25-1	TGTGCCAGCAGTAACGGACTAGCAGTTCGCACAGATACGCAGTATTTT	CASSNGLAVRTDTQYF
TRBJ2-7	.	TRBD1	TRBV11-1	TGTGCCAGCAGCTTAGCATTTAAGGGGACAGCCTCCTACGAGCAGTACTTC	CASSLAFKGTASYEQYF
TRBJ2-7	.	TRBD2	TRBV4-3	TGCGCCAGCAGCCAAGGGACTAGCGGACCTTACGAGCAGTACTTC	CASSQGTSGPYEQYF
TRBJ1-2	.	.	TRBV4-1	TGCGCCAGCAGCCCACGACTATCCTATGGCTACACCTTC	CASSPRLSYGYTF
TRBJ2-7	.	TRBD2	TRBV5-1	TGCGCCAGCAGCTTGGGTGCGGGAGTAGGCAACGAGCAGTACTTC	CASSLGAGVGNEQYF
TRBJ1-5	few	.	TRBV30	TGTGCCTGGAGTTTCGCAGGGACCAATCAGCCCCAGCATTTT	CAWSFAGTNQPQHF
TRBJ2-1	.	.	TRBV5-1	TGCGCCAGCAGCTTGGATACAGGGCGGAATGAGCAGTTCTTC	CASSLDTGRNEQFF
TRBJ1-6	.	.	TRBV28	TGTGCCAGCAGGAAGGGGGGAAGGTATAATTCACCCCTCCACTTT	CASRKGGRYNSPLHF
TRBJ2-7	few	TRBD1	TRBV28	TGTGCCAGCAGTTTCACAGGGGGCTACGAGCAGTACTTC	CASSFTGGYEQYF
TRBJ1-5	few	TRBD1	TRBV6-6	TGTGCCAGCAGTTACTCGAACAGGGGATCAAATCAGCCCCAGCATTTT	CASSYSNRGSNQPQHF
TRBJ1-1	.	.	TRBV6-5	TGTGCCAGCAAATGGGGGGGAGCCACTGAAGCTTTCTTT	CASKWGGATEAFF